These 22 T cell receptor beta chains were sequenced from one sample in a study of Ad26.COV2.S vaccination and SARS-CoV-2 variants. Treatment denoted: some 19 received Ad26.COV2.S at low or high dose, single or two shots; about 5 received placebo; per-sample allocation not given. The samples date from day 63 after the first vaccine or placebo injection. Profiling relied on immunoSEQ multiplex PCR, and the TCRdb table lists in-frame clones only, not all of them. The sample has some 340,000 clones, 85% seen once. This specimen was peripheral blood, taken in a trial of Ad26.COV2.S vaccine versus placebo. These receptors originate from a person between 18 and 65 years old who received the Ad26.COV2.S COVID-19 vaccine or a placebo.

The chain couples TRBV7-2 to TRBJ2-2; TRBD2 matches at 8 bases. With V trimmed by 10 bases and J by 7 bases, 5 bases remained unmatched. This CDR3 has 12 residues. Per germline, CDR1 SGHTA and CDR2 FQGNSA. CDR3 region: CATGRGVGELFF. CDR3 DNA: TGTGCCACCGGGAGGGGAGTCGGGGAGCTGTTTTTT.

This chain connects TRBV28 to TRBJ2-7, with 8 bases identical to TRBD1. This CDR3 spans 15 amino acids. Looked up from germline, CDR1 is MDHEN and CDR2 is SYDVKM. The junction had 13 bases not matched to a gene; V was cut back by 7 bases and J by 5 bases. CDR3 in amino acids: CASTLGTGIPHEQYF. The CDR3, as DNA: TGTGCCAGCACCCTCGGGACAGGCATTCCCCACGAGCAGTACTTC.

The chain recombines TRBV7-8 with TRBJ1-2; weak D call: TRBD1 (5 bases). The CDR3 is 16 residues long. V was pared by 3 bases and J by 6 bases, with 20 bases between. In germline, CDR1 is SGHVS, CDR2 FQNEAQ. CDR3 coding DNA: TGTGCCAGCAGCTTCGTCGGGACCGTCTCTTTTAATGGCTACACCTTC. Its protein product is CASSFVGTVSFNGYTF.

This chain joins TRBV10-1 and TRBJ1-2; no firm D call. Germline lookup yields CDR1 WNHNN and CDR2 SYGVQD (reference sequence). CDR3 length: 13 residues. V gave up 0 bases and J gave up 5 bases, with 7 bases separating them. CDR3 loop: CASSESGGYGYTF. The CDR3 DNA reads TGCGCCAGCAGTGAGTCTGGCGGGTATGGCTACACCTTC.

The chain is built from TRBV30 and TRBJ2-1; D might be TRBD2 (6 bases). The V and J ends lost 2 bases and 8 bases respectively, with 7 bases between them. In germline, CDR1 is GTSNPN, CDR2 SVGIG (reference sequence). CDR3 size: 11 residues. CDR3 protein: CAWSWGDEQFF. Written as DNA, the CDR3 is TGTGCCTGGAGTTGGGGGGATGAGCAGTTCTTC.

The chain links TRBV3-1 (or the pseudogene TRBV3-2) to TRBJ2-3, with D hard to call. Trimming pared 1 base from V and 9 bases from J, leaving 8 bases between. The CDR3 is 12 amino acids. Per germline, CDR1 LGHDT and CDR2 YNNKEL (reference sequence). The CDR3 loop is CASSQGMGTQYF. For the CDR3, the DNA is TGTGCCAGCAGCCAAGGGATGGGAACGCAGTATTTT.

V gene TRBV7-9 combines with J gene TRBJ1-6, with TRBD1 matching 10 bases. The CDR3 has 15 amino acids. Germline values: CDR1 SEHNR, CDR2 FQNEAQ (reference sequence). Unmatched junction bases numbered 8, after V lost 6 bases and J lost 9 bases. The CDR3: CASRTGQGGPSPLHF. CDR3 nucleotide sequence: TGTGCCAGCAGAACCGGACAGGGGGGGCCTTCACCCCTCCACTTT.

V usage is TRBV11-2 and J usage is TRBJ2-3; 9 nucleotides align to TRBD2. CDR1 SGHAT and CDR2 FQNNGV come from the germline V gene. After removal of 5 bases from V and 2 bases from J, the junction contained 2 bases not matched to a gene. The CDR3 spans 14 residues. This CDR3 is CASSPSGNTDTQYF. CDR3 DNA sequence: TGTGCCAGCAGCCCTAGCGGGAACACAGATACGCAGTATTTT.

The chain is built from TRBV7-9 and TRBJ1-2; tentative D call: TRBD1 (5 bases). The CDR3 loop spans 15 amino acids. In germline, CDR1 is SEHNR, CDR2 FQNEAQ (reference sequence). The V and J ends lost 8 bases and 7 bases respectively, with 23 bases between them. CDR3 residues: CASGNSGRGRGGYTF. The CDR3 nucleotides read TGTGCCAGCGGAAACTCGGGGAGGGGAAGAGGTGGCTACACCTTC. The complete variable domain, with remaining parts taken from reference TRBV7-9 and TRBJ1-2, reads DTGVSQNPRHKITKRGQNVTFRCDPISEHNRLYWYRQTLGQGPEFLTYFQNEAQLEKSRLLSDRFSAERPKGSFSTLEIQRTEQGDSAMYLCASGNSGRGRGGYTFGSGTRLTVV.

V is TRBV2 and J is TRBJ2-4; the D gene could be TRBD1 or TRBD2 (5 bases each). V shed 7 bases and J shed 6 bases, with 13 bases lying between them. The CDR3 extends over 13 amino acids. Per the germline V gene, CDR1 is SNHLY and CDR2 is FYNNEI. CDR3 sequence (DNA): TGTGCCAGCAATGGGGGTGGCCCAAACATTCAGTACTTC. Protein product: CASNGGGPNIQYF.

The rearrangement uses TRBV28 and TRBJ1-4; D is uncertain. Per germline, CDR1 MDHEN and CDR2 SYDVKM. Trimming shortened V by 4 bases and J by 0 bases, and 12 bases separated the two germline ends. The length of the CDR3 is 16 residues. The CDR3 protein is CASSSPASATNEKLFF. For the CDR3, the DNA is TGTGCCAGCAGTTCACCGGCCTCGGCAACTAATGAAAAACTGTTTTTT.

The V call is TRBV27, the J call TRBJ2-5; 7 nucleotides align to TRBD1. Germline CDR1 MNHEY, CDR2 SMNVEV (reference sequence). CDR3 length equals 15 residues. With V trimmed by 10 bases and J by 1 base, 12 bases remained unmatched. The CDR3 coding sequence is TGTGCCACGTCACGACAGGGTAATTCCCAAGAGACCCAGTACTTC. It encodes CATSRQGNSQETQYF.

This chain uses TRBV5-1 with TRBJ2-1; 8 bases are shared with TRBD2. V dropped 2 bases and J dropped 7; count of bases not matched to a gene: 8. Germline CDR1 and CDR2: SGHRS and YFSETQ. The CDR3 consists of 15 residues. The CDR3 sequence: CASSFDSGGLNEQFF. CDR3 sequence (DNA): TGCGCCAGCAGCTTCGACAGCGGGGGCCTTAATGAGCAGTTCTTC.

V gene TRBV28 combines with J gene TRBJ1-2; maybe TRBD1 (5 bases). Germline CDR1 is MDHEN and CDR2 is SYDVKM. The CDR3 covers 11 residues. V was trimmed by 7 bases and J by 7 bases, leaving 10 bases between them. The CDR3 DNA sequence: TGTGCCAGCAAACTGGGGGGTGGCTACACCTTC. Protein sequence: CASKLGGGYTF.

This clone was observed a handful of times. The chain carries TRBV28 and TRBJ1-4, with TRBD1 matching over 7 bases. J was trimmed by 8 bases and V by 5 bases; bases with no gene match: 8. The germline V gene has CDR1 MDHEN and CDR2 SYDVKM. The CDR3 covers 14 residues. CDR3 DNA sequence: TGTGCCAGCAGTCGGCGACAGGGTTTGGAAAAACTGTTTTTT. Its protein is CASSRRQGLEKLFF.

This chain uses TRBV11-2 with TRBJ1-2; no clear D gene. CDR1 is SGHAT and CDR2 is FQNNGV in the germline V gene. Trimming removed 5 bases at V and 6 bases at J, with 19 bases between. The CDR3 has 15 residues. CDR3 nucleotides: TGTGCCAGCAGCGGACCCTTATATTACCTCAATGGCTACACCTTC. Its protein is CASSGPLYYLNGYTF.

The V and J genes are TRBV6-5 and TRBJ2-2; possible D gene TRBD1, 6 bases. Between the trimmed V and J ends, which lost 2 bases and 6 bases, there was a span of 13 bases. Germline CDR1 MNHEY, CDR2 SVGAGI. CDR3 length: 15 residues. CDR3 nucleotide sequence: TGTGCCAGCAGTTACATGGGGGCGGCAGCCGGGGAGCTGTTTTTT. Its translation: CASSYMGAAAGELFF.

The V and J genes are TRBV4-2 and TRBJ2-2, with a tentative D call TRBD2 (6 bases). This CDR3 spans 14 amino acids. V lost 4 bases and J lost 5, with 11 bases in between. In germline, CDR1 is LGHNA, CDR2 YNFKEQ. For the CDR3, the DNA is TGTGCCAGCAGCCCGGGACTTGCTACCGGGGAGCTGTTTTTT. This gives the protein CASSPGLATGELFF.

This rearrangement joins TRBV19 to TRBJ1-3, with D maybe TRBD1 (5 bases). CDR3 size: 15 residues. V was shortened by 3 bases and J by 0 bases, with 9 bases between the two germline ends. Germline CDR1 LNHDA, CDR2 SQIVND (reference sequence). Written as DNA, the CDR3 is TGTGCCAGTAGTATCAGACAGTTCTCTGGAAACACCATATATTTT. Translated: CASSIRQFSGNTIYF.

This chain joins TRBV12-3 or TRBV12-4 and TRBJ1-2; the D is unclear. The CDR3 is 12 residues long. V gave up 2 bases and J gave up 8 bases, with 9 bases separating them. CDR3 amino acids: CASSLSTPGYTF. The CDR3 DNA sequence: TGTGCCAGCAGTTTAAGTACCCCAGGCTACACCTTC.

The chain is built from TRBV5-1 and TRBJ2-7, with D perhaps matching TRBD2 (5 bases). CDR3 length: 15 amino acids. V lost 0 bases to trimming and J lost 3 bases, with 13 bases between them. CDR1 SGHRS and CDR2 YFSETQ come from the germline V gene. CDR3: CASSLVEGSLYEQYF. The CDR3, as DNA: TGCGCCAGCAGCTTGGTAGAGGGAAGTCTCTACGAGCAGTACTTC.

This clone was detected once. The chain is built from TRBV6-5 and TRBJ1-2; tentatively, D is TRBD1 (6 bases). This CDR3 comprises 14 residues. Germline V lookup: CDR1 MNHEY, CDR2 SVGAGI. V lost 0 bases and J lost 6, with 11 bases in between. CDR3 nucleotides: TGTGCCAGCAGTTACTCAGGGGGGAGGAATGGCTACACCTTC. Amino acids: CASSYSGGRNGYTF.